Listed below are T cell receptor beta chains from one sample, sequenced in a study of T cells in Graves' hyperthyroidism and ophthalmopathy. TCRdb ran MiXCR on the multiplex PCR reads and lists one entry per CDR3 protein. Counted here are approximately 530,000 distinct CDR3 sequences, approximately 15% occurring once; the ten biggest clones make up around 18%. Sequences were obtained from blood. The receptors stem from a woman in her late teens or twenties with Graves' hyperthyroidism. Both conserved end residues are part of each CDR3. The order of the fields is V gene, D gene, J gene, clone size, CDR3 DNA, CDR3 protein. D genes are given only for firm matches. Size is stated for part of the rows, as once, few or many counts, or as a class when the clone is expanded.

TRBV5-4	NA	TRBJ1-2	few	TGTGCCAGCAGCCTCGACCAAGGGCCTAGTTCGAGCTACACCTTC	CASSLDQGPSSSYTF
TRBV6-2/TRBV6-3	TRBD2	TRBJ2-3	many	TGTGCCAGCAGCCTCCGGGACTACAGTCGGACAGATACGCAGTATTTT	CASSLRDYSRTDTQYF
TRBV7-2	NA	TRBJ2-7	many	TGTGCCAGCAGCCAGCTCGGGGCGACCGCCGCCGAGCAGTACTTC	CASSQLGATAAEQYF
TRBV24-1	NA	TRBJ2-3	NA	TGTGCCACCAGTGATCCGACGACAGACACAGATACGCAGTATTTT	CATSDPTTDTDTQYF
TRBV7-2	TRBD2	TRBJ2-5	many	TGTGCCAGCAGCCCCTTTCGACTAGCGGGAGACTGGGAGACCCAGTACTTC	CASSPFRLAGDWETQYF
TRBV6-1	NA	TRBJ2-7	few	TGTGCCAGCACCCCCCCCCGGGGACGGTTCTACGAGCAGTACTTC	CASTPPRGRFYEQYF
TRBV25-1	NA	TRBJ1-1	few	TGTGCCAGCAGTGAGATCGGGGACACTGAAGCTTTCTTT	CASSEIGDTEAFF
TRBV20-1	NA	TRBJ2-1	few	TGCAGTGCCCCTCATCGGGGCCCTTTCAATGAGCAGTTCTTC	CSAPHRGPFNEQFF
TRBV3-1	NA	TRBJ2-7	many	TGTGCCAGCAGCCAGGCCCGCGAGCAGTACTTC	CASSQAREQYF
TRBV19	NA	TRBJ2-1	few	TGTGCCAGTAGGGGGGCACCGGGTGGTCGTGAGCAGTTCTTC	CASRGAPGGREQFF
TRBV6-2/TRBV6-3	TRBD2	TRBJ2-3	many	TGTGCCAGCTCCGAAGACGGCGGGAGCGGGGGAGATACGCAGTATTTT	CASSEDGGSGGDTQYF
TRBV18	TRBD1	TRBJ1-6	NA	TGTGCCAGCTCGACAGGGCAGAATTCACCCCTCCACTTT	CASSTGQNSPLHF
TRBV7-6	NA	TRBJ2-3	many	TGTGCCAGCAAGGACACGGCTAGCACAGATACGCAGTATTTT	CASKDTASTDTQYF
TRBV10-3	TRBD1	TRBJ1-5	many	TGTGCCATCAGTGAGACAATATCACAGGGGTTGGGAGGCAATCAGCCCCAGCATTTT	CAISETISQGLGGNQPQHF
TRBV19	NA	TRBJ1-2	NA	TGTGCCAGTAGTGGCGGTTTGGGCCCTTCTAACTATGGCTACACCTTC	CASSGGLGPSNYGYTF
TRBV20-1	TRBD1	TRBJ2-3	NA	TGCAGTGCTACGGTAGGACAGGGGGAGGCAGATACGCAGTATTTT	CSATVGQGEADTQYF
TRBV11-2	NA	TRBJ2-5	many	TGTGCCAGCAGCTTATTAGGGGCCGAGACCCAGTACTTC	CASSLLGAETQYF
TRBV11-2	NA	TRBJ2-6	few	TGTGCCAGCAGCCCCGGTCAGGGGCCCGGGGCCAACGTCCTGACTTTC	CASSPGQGPGANVLTF
TRBV10-1	NA	TRBJ2-7	few	TGCGCCAGCAGGGAGGGGGGATTCTTCGACTACGAGCAGTACTTC	CASREGGFFDYEQYF
TRBV6-6	NA	TRBJ1-5	few	TGTGCCAGCAGTTACCCCGGGACTCCCGATAGCAATCAGCCCCAGCATTTT	CASSYPGTPDSNQPQHF
TRBV5-1	TRBD1	TRBJ2-2	many	TGCGCCAGCAGCAAAGACAGGGCGAACACCGGGGAGCTGTTTTTT	CASSKDRANTGELFF
TRBV24-1	NA	TRBJ2-2	NA	TGTGCCACCAGTGACCGCCGTACCGGGGAGCTGTTTTTT	CATSDRRTGELFF